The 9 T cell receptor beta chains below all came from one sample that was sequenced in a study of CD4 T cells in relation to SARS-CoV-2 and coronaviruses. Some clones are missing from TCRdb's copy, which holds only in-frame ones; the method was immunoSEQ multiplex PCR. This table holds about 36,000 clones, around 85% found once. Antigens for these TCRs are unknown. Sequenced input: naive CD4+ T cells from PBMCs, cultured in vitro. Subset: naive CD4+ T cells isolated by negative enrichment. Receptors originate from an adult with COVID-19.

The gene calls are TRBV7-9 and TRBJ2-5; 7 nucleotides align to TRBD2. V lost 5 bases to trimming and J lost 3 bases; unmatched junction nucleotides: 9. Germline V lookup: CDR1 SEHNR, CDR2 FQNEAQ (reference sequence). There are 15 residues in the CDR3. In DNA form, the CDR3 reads TGTGCCAGCAGCCCACCCAGCCTAGCGGAAGAGACCCAGTACTTC. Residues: CASSPPSLAEETQYF.

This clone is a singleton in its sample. This CDR3 is CATQDYGLAEKSSYNEQFF. CDR3 nucleotide sequence: TGTGCCACCCAAGACTATGGACTAGCGGAAAAGAGCTCCTACAATGAGCAGTTCTTC. The V call is TRBV2, the J call TRBJ2-1; TRBD2 matches at 10 bases. Germline CDR1 and CDR2: SNHLY and FYNNEI. The CDR3 covers 19 residues. V lost 10 bases and J lost 0; bases outside the gene matches: 18.

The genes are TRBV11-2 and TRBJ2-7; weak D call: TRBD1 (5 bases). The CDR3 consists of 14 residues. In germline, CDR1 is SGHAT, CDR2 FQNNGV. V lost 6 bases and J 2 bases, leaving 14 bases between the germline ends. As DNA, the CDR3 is TGTGCCAGCAGAAAACAGGCCGGAACCTACGAGCAGTACTTC. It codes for CASRKQAGTYEQYF.

The CDR3 coding sequence is TGTGCCAGCAGCGCCAGACAGGGGACTGGTTCACCCCTCCACTTT. Its translation is CASSARQGTGSPLHF. The chain has TRBV11-1 and TRBJ1-6, with 8 nucleotides matching TRBD1. Germline V CDR1 and CDR2: SGHAT, FQDESV (reference sequence). The CDR3 loop spans 15 amino acids. V gave up 5 bases and J gave up 9 bases; unmatched junction bases: 9.

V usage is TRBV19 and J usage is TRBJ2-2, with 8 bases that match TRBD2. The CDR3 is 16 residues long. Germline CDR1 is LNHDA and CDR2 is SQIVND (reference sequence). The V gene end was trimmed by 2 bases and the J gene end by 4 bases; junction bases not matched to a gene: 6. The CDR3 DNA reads TGTGCCAGTAGTATACGGACTAGCAGTCCCACCGGGGAGCTGTTTTTT. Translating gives CASSIRTSSPTGELFF.

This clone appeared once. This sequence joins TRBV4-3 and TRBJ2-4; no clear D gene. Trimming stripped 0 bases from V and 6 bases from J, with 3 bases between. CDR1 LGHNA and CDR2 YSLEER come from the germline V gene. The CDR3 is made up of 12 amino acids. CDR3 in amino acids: CASSQDGNIQYF. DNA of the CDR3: TGCGCCAGCAGCCAAGACGGAAACATTCAGTACTTC.

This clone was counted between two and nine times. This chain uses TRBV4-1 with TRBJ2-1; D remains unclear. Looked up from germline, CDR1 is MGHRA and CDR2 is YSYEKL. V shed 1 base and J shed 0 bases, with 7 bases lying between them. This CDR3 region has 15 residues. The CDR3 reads CASSQVYSSYNEQFF. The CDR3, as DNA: TGCGCCAGCAGCCAAGTCTACAGCTCCTACAATGAGCAGTTCTTC.

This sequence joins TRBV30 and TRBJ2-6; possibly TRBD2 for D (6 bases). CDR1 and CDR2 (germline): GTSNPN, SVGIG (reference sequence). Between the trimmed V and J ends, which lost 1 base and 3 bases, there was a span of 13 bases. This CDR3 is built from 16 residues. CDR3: CAWSAGGSGGANVLTF. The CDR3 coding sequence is TGTGCCTGGAGTGCTGGGGGGAGTGGTGGGGCCAACGTCCTGACTTTC.

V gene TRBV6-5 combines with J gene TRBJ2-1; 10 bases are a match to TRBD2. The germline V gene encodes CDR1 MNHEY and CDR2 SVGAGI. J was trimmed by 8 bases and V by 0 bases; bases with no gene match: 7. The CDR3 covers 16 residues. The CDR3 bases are TGTGCCAGCAGTTACTCTATAGCGGGAGGATCTGATGAGCAGTTCTTC. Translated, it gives CASSYSIAGGSDEQFF.